This T cell receptor beta chain derives from a study of blood T cell repertoires in COVID-19. On the study more broadly: The cDNA or gDNA used as material had been derived from T cells, B-cell-depleted T cells, or PBMCs.

As handled by the study authors: Amplifying reference gene primers gave estimates of nucleated cell counts. The data were produced by immunoSEQ multiplex PCR, yet TCRdb's version contains in-frame clones alone and is incomplete. The D gene and trimming were derived from the DNA, and the V and J assignments and clone size from that table. The repertoire consists of about 270,000 clones, with 80% to 90% occurring once and the leading ten covering about 10%. V dropped 0 bases and J dropped 3 bases, with 9 bases sitting between them. Germline V gives CDR1 SGHRS, CDR2 YFSETQ. The CDR3 is 15 residues long.

Input material: peripheral blood. The source of this sequence is a woman between 70 and 85 years old with acute or convalescent COVID-19. The rearrangement joins TRBV5-1 to TRBJ2-2; possibly TRBD1 for D (5 bases). The CDR3 region has the DNA TGCGCCAGCAGCTTGGGATCAGGGCACACCGGGGAGCTGTTTTTT. Its protein product is CASSLGSGHTGELFF. Full variable domain (remainder filled in from reference TRBV5-1 and TRBJ2-2): KAGVTQTPRYLIKTRGQQVTLSCSPISGHRSVSWYQQTPGQGLQFLFEYFSETQRNKGNFPGRFSGRQFSNSRSEMNVSTLELGDSALYLCASSLGSGHTGELFFGEGSRLTVL.